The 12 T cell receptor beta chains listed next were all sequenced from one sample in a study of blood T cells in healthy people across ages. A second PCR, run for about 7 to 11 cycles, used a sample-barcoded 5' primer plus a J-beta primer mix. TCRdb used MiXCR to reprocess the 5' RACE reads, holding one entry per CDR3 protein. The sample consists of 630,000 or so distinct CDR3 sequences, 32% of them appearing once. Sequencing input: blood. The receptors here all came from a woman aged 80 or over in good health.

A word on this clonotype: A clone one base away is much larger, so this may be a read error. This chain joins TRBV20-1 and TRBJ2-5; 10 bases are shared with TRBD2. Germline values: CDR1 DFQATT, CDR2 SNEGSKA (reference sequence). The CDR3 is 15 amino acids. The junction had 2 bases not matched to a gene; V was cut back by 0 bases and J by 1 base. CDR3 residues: CSARDLAGAQETQYF. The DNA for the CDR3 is TGCAGTGCTAGAGATCTAGCGGGGGCCCAAGAGACCCAGTACTTC.

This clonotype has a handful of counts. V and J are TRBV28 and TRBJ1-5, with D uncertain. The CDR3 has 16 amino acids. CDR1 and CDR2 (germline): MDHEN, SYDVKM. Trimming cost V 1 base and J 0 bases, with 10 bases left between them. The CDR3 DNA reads TGTGCCAGCAGTTTATACCAGGCCAATAGCAATCAGCCCCAGCATTTT. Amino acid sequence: CASSLYQANSNQPQHF.

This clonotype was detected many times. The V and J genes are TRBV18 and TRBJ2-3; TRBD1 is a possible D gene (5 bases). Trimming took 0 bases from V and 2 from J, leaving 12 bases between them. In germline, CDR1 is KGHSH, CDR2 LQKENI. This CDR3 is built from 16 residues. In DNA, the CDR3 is TGTGCCAGCTCACCACCCACAGGCCTGTTCACAGATACGCAGTATTTT. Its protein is CASSPPTGLFTDTQYF.

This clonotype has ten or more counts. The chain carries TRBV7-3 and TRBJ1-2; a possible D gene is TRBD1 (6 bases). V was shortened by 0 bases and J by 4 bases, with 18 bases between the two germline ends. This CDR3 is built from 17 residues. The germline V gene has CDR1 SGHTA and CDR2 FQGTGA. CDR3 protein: CASSLTPQGNLGYGYTF. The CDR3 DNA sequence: TGTGCCAGCAGCTTAACGCCACAGGGTAACCTAGGCTATGGCTACACCTTC.

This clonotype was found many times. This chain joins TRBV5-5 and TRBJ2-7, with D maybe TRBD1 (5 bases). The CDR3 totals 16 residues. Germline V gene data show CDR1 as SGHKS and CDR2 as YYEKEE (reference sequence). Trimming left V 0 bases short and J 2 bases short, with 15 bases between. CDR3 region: CASSLAGGRAAYEQYF. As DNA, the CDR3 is TGTGCCAGCAGCTTGGCGGGTGGCAGGGCCGCCTACGAGCAGTACTTC.

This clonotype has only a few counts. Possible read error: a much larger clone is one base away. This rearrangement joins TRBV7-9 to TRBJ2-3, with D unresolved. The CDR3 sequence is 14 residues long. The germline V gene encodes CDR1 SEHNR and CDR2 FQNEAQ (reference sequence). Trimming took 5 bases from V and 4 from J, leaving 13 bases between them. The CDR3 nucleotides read TGTGCCAGCAGCAGACGTGGCGTGTCAGATACGCAGTATTTT. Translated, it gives CASSRRGVSDTQYF. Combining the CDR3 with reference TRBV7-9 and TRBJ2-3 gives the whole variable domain DTGVSQNPRHKITKRGQNVTFRCDPISEHNRLYWYRQTLGQGPEFLTYFQNEAQLEKSRLLSDRFSAERPKGSFSTLEIQRTEQGDSAMYLCASSRRGVSDTQYFGPGTRLTVL.

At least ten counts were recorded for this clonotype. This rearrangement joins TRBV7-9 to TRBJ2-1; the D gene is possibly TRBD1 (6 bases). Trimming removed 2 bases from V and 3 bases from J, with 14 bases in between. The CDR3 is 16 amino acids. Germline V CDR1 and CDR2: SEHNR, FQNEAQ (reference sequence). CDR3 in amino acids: CASSLYGRGDYNEQFF. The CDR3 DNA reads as TGTGCCAGCAGCTTATACGGCAGGGGAGACTACAATGAGCAGTTCTTC. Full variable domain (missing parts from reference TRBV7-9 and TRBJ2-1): DTGVSQNPRHKITKRGQNVTFRCDPISEHNRLYWYRQTLGQGPEFLTYFQNEAQLEKSRLLSDRFSAERPKGSFSTLEIQRTEQGDSAMYLCASSLYGRGDYNEQFFGPGTRLTVL.

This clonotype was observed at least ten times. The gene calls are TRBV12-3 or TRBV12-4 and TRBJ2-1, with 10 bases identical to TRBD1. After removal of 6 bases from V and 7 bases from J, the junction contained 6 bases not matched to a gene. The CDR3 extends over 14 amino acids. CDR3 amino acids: CASSRDRGWNEQFF. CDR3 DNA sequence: TGTGCCAGCAGCAGGGACAGGGGCTGGAATGAGCAGTTCTTC.

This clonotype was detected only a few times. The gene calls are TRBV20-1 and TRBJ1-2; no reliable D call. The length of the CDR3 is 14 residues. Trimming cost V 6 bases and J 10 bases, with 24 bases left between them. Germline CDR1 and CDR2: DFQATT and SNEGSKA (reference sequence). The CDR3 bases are TGCAGTGCCACAACCCCGGCGCGGATCGGTGACTACACCTTC. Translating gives CSATTPARIGDYTF.

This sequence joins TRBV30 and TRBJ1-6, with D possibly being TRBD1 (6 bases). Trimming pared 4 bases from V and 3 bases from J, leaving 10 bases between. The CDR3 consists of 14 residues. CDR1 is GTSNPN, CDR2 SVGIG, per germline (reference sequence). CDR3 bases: TGTGCCTGGACCGCAGGGGACTATAATTCACCCCTCCACTTT. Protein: CAWTAGDYNSPLHF.

CDR3 coding DNA: TGTGCCAGCAGTTATTTATCATTCCCCACCTACAATGAGCAGTTCTTC. This translates into CASSYLSFPTYNEQFF. This sequence joins TRBV6-2 or TRBV6-3 and TRBJ2-1; D is undetermined. The CDR3 is made up of 16 amino acids. V was cut by 3 bases and J by 2 bases, with 14 bases left in between. Germline values: CDR1 MNHEY, CDR2 SVGEGT.

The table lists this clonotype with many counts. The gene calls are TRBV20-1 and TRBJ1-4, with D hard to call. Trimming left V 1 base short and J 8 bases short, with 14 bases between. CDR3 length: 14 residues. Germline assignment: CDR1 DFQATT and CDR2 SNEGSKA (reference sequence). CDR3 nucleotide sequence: TGCAGTGCTAGAGGAGACCCCCGGGCCGAAAAACTGTTTTTT. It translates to CSARGDPRAEKLFF.